The entry below gives a single T cell receptor beta chain sequence along with its context. Its antigen is unknown. The record has no base qualities; no much larger clone is one base away. For CDR1 and CDR2, the germline V gene (reference sequence) lists LNHDA and SQIVND. V gives up 4 bases and J gives up 3 bases, and the segment between their germline ends measures 8 bases. Measured from the cysteine to the phenylalanine, the CDR3 is 13 residues long. Of the read, only the CDR3 DNA is kept; its 39 bases are in frame from base 1. The data belong to a study of T cells after yellow fever vaccination (dated 2019 in TCRdb). With regard to the full study: The SMART-Seq v4 Ultra Low Input RNA kit was used to prepare libraries from fractions with low cell numbers. Blood was drawn at multiple timepoints before and after primary and secondary immunization, with bulk PBMC replicates and cell subsets isolated. The cohort comprised two healthy male donors, one aged 18 to 29 and one aged 30 to 40 years. To follow T-cell clones before and after both primary and booster YFV17D yellow fever vaccination, bulk TCR alpha and beta repertoires underwent longitudinal sequencing. Results and caveats for the whole study, not just this receptor: A small share of clonotypes was detected in both CD4 and CD8 compartments, with the overlap likely arising from convergent recombination. Only a couple of donors were included in the study, so the extent to which the findings can be generalized is limited. FACS-sorted repertoires could contain abundant contaminating clonotypes from the bulk population, so computational filtering was required. Most clones expanded after primary vaccination were re-detected after the booster (96% of CD4 and around 88% of CD8), suggesting broad memory maintenance. Compared with the primary T-cell response, the secondary T-cell response was weaker but faster, peaking on day 5 rather than day 15.

According to the study, the label for this sample's treatment or condition signals: live attenuated yellow fever vaccine strain. A standard Ficoll-Paque protocol was used to isolate PBMCs from peripheral blood. Dynabeads CD4 and CD8 positive selection kits were used to isolate the CD4 and CD8 T-cell fractions. TriZol was used to extract RNA from bulk PBMCs, from CD4 and CD8 fractions, and from dextramer-positive and dextramer-negative fractions. Sequenced on an Illumina NovaSeq 6000. TCR cDNA was synthesized by 5'RACE template switching, which introduced a universal primer site and unique molecular identifiers. cDNA synthesis was primed from both the TCR alpha and TCR beta constant segments. Libraries were amplified in two PCR steps, with sample barcodes and sequencing adapters added in the second step. Sequencing of libraries was done on Illumina HiSeq 2500 (2x100 bp) or NovaSeq (2x150 bp). The original pipeline was this. MIGEC was used to demultiplex reads and collapse the reads into UMI consensus sequences, and MiXCR was used for V(D)J alignment. Vaccine-responding clonotypes were identified with edgeR using replicate PBMC samples, with FDR below 0.01 and a log2 fold change above 5 up to day 15 being required. Bulk clonotypes were assigned CD4 or CD8 identity according to which sequenced CD4 or CD8 repertoire held them at higher abundance. Through fastp at Q25 and MiXCR, TCRdb rebuilt clones from the public reads, retaining in-frame beta chains. Rows with one shared CDR3 protein collapse into an entry with the most common genes and DNA. For this entry, the V and J calls and clone size follow TCRdb and not the study's own pipeline. In all, the sample holds roughly 320,000 distinct CDR3 sequences, and around 11% of those were seen once. The ten largest clones represent less than 3.5% of the sample.

Rearrangement joined TRBV19 to TRBJ2-3; the D gene identity is not certain. The specimen was CD4+ T cells sorted from PBMCs, collected 45 days after the yellow fever booster vaccination. The sequence was obtained from a man between 18 and 35 years old who received the YFV17D yellow fever vaccine. CDR3 reads: CASSTSPTDTQYF. The bases are TGTGCCAGTAGTACATCTCCGACAGATACGCAGTATTTT.